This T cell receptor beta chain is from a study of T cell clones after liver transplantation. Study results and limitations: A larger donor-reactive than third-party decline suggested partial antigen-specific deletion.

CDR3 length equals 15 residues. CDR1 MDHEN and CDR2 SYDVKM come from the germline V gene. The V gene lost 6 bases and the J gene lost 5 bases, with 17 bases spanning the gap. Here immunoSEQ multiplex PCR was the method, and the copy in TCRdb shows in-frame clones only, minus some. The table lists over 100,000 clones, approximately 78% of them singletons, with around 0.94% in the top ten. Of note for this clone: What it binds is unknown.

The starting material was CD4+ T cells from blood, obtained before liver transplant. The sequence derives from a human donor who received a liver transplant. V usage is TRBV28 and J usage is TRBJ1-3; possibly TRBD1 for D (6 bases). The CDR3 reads CASSPRGGQRNTIYF. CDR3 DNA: TGTGCCAGCAGCCCGCGAGGGGGGCAAAGAAACACCATATATTTT.